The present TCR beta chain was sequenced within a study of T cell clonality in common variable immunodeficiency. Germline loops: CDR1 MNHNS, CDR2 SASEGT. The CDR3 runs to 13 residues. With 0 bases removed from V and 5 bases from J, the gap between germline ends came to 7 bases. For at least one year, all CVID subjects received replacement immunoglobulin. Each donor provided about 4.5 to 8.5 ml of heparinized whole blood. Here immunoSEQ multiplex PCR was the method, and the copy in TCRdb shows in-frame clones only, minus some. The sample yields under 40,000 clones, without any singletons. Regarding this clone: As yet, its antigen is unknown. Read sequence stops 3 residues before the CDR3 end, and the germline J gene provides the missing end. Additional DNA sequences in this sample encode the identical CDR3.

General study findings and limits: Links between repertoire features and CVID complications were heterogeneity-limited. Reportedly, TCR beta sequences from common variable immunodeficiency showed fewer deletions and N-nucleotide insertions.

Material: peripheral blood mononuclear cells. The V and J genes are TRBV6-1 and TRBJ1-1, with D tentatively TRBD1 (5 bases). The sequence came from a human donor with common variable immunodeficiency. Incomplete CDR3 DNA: TGTGCCAGCAGTGAAGCGAGGGGAACTGAA. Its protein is CASSEARGTE. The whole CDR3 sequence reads CASSEARGTEAFF.